The 20 T cell receptor beta chains listed next were all sequenced from one sample in a study of blood T cells in healthy people across ages. Together with a sample-barcoded 5' primer, a J-beta primer mix was included in a second PCR lasting roughly 6 to 12 cycles. From the 5' RACE reads, TCRdb called clonotypes with MiXCR, one entry per CDR3 protein. This sample has approximately 880,000 distinct CDR3 sequences, with around 48% found just once. The material sequenced was blood. The receptors derive from a man aged 25 to 40 in good health.

The J gene is TRBJ2-5, the V gene TRBV21-1; no DNA check was done on the table's D call, TRBD1. TRBV21-1 has pseudogene status. The CDR3 sequence is 13 residues long. The DNA for the CDR3 is TGTGCCAGCACAAGACAGCCTAGGGAGACCCAGTACTTC. It translates to CASTRQPRETQYF.

There are a few counts of this clonotype. This sequence joins TRBV7-3 and TRBJ1-2; D uncertain. Germline CDR1 is SGHTA and CDR2 is FQGTGA. CDR3 length: 13 amino acids. V gave up 5 bases and J gave up 7 bases, with 14 bases separating them. The CDR3 nucleotides read TGTGCCAGCAGCCCTTCTACCGCGGGTGGCTACACCTTC. Amino acid sequence: CASSPSTAGGYTF.

This clonotype was counted between two and nine times. The CDR3 DNA reads as TGTGCCAGCAGCCTTCTCCGCGGGGGGCCGGGGGAGCAGTACTTC. Amino acids: CASSLLRGGPGEQYF. The genes are TRBV7-2 and TRBJ2-7, with 8 bases matching TRBD2. This CDR3 is built from 15 residues. Trimming took 5 bases from V and 7 from J; bases not matched to a gene: 13. Looked up from germline, CDR1 is SGHTA and CDR2 is FQGNSA.

The chain couples TRBV28 to TRBJ2-1, with D perhaps TRBD1 or TRBD2 (5 bases each). Germline values: CDR1 MDHEN, CDR2 SYDVKM. CDR3 length equals 13 residues. Deletions cut 5 bases from V and 8 bases from J, with 13 bases between. CDR3 in amino acids: CASSHEGIYEQFF. The CDR3 DNA reads as TGTGCCAGCAGTCATGAGGGGATCTATGAGCAGTTCTTC.

The chain has TRBV6-5 and TRBJ1-1; 8 bases are a match to TRBD1. The germline V gene encodes CDR1 MNHEY and CDR2 SVGAGI. V was pared by 6 bases and J by 5 bases, with 11 bases of the junction left unmatched. This CDR3 has 15 amino acids. DNA of the CDR3: TGTGCCAGCAGACCTCGGACAGGGTGGGGGACTGAAGCTTTCTTT. Translating it yields CASRPRTGWGTEAFF.

As for this clonotype: A clone one base away is much larger, so this may be a read error. The V and J genes are TRBV30 and TRBJ2-7; TRBD1 aligns across 8 bases. Germline assignment: CDR1 GTSNPN and CDR2 SVGIG (reference sequence). The CDR3 runs 16 residues. V lost 2 bases to trimming and J lost 7 bases; unmatched junction nucleotides: 16. The CDR3 loop reads CAWSPTGTGSYNEQYF. CDR3 coding DNA: TGTGCCTGGAGTCCCACCGGGACAGGCTCCTACAATGAGCAGTACTTC.

The V call is TRBV4-3, the J call TRBJ2-5; D ambiguous. Trimming pared 0 bases from V and 11 bases from J, leaving 22 bases between. The CDR3 runs to 16 residues. Germline V gives CDR1 LGHNA, CDR2 YSLEER. This CDR3 is CASSQDWGQFNNEQYF. The CDR3 region has the DNA TGCGCCAGCAGCCAAGATTGGGGTCAGTTTAACAATGAGCAGTACTTC.

This chain connects TRBV6-2 or TRBV6-3 to TRBJ2-3; possible D gene TRBD2, 6 bases. The CDR3 covers 16 residues. With 4 bases removed from V and 2 bases from J, the gap between germline ends came to 16 bases. Germline V gene lookup returns CDR1 MNHEY and CDR2 SVGEGT. As DNA, the CDR3 is TGTGCCAGCAGTTCCGGGGAGCGGGCGAACACAGATACGCAGTATTTT. Residues: CASSSGERANTDTQYF.

V is TRBV14 and J is TRBJ1-5; the D is unclear. The CDR3 covers 13 residues. Germline loops: CDR1 SGHDN, CDR2 FVKESK. The V and J ends lost 5 bases and 4 bases respectively, with 9 bases between them. CDR3 protein: CASSNSINQPQHF. CDR3 nucleotide sequence: TGTGCCAGCAGCAACAGCATAAATCAGCCCCAGCATTTT.

J is TRBJ1-5 and V is TRBV6-1, with TRBD1 identical over 12 bases. The length of the CDR3 is 20 residues. Germline loops: CDR1 MNHNS, CDR2 SASEGT. V lost 6 bases, J lost 5 bases, and 20 bases stayed unmatched. CDR3 region: CASRKTGTGGLSPPDQPQHF. CDR3 DNA sequence: TGTGCCAGCAGAAAAACCGGGACAGGGGGCTTATCGCCCCCGGATCAGCCCCAGCATTTT.

The chain uses TRBV12-3 or TRBV12-4 and TRBJ2-3; D is possibly TRBD2 (6 bases). The CDR3 has 12 amino acids. V was pared by 6 bases and J by 10 bases, with 14 bases between. In nucleotides, the CDR3 is TGTGCCAGCAGCATTTCACCGGGGGCGCAGTATTTT. Translating it yields CASSISPGAQYF.

This clonotype came up once. The chain is built from TRBV7-2 and TRBJ2-3; D ambiguous. Trimming removed 1 base at V and 10 bases at J, with 9 bases between. The germline V gene has CDR1 SGHTA and CDR2 FQGNSA. The CDR3 contains 12 residues. The CDR3 loop is CASSLGLNPQYF. The CDR3 DNA sequence: TGTGCCAGCAGCTTAGGACTTAACCCGCAGTATTTT.

V is TRBV7-8 and J is TRBJ2-5; 12 bases agree with TRBD2. CDR3 size: 17 residues. With 0 bases clipped from V and 5 bases from J, the junction kept 7 bases outside the gene matches. Germline CDR1 SGHVS, CDR2 FQNEAQ. The CDR3 DNA sequence: TGTGCCAGCAGCTTAGCACTAGCGGGGGGTATTTGGGAGACCCAGTACTTC. Translating it yields CASSLALAGGIWETQYF.

This sequence joins TRBV11-3 and TRBJ2-7; 9 positions match TRBD1. The CDR3 covers 13 residues. Germline CDR1 SGHNT, CDR2 YENEEA. V gave up 6 bases and J gave up 6 bases; unmatched junction bases: 6. In DNA, the CDR3 is TGTGCCAGCAGTAAACAGGGGGCCCTCGAGCAGTACTTC. Protein product: CASSKQGALEQYF.

V usage is TRBV7-9 and J usage is TRBJ2-5; 7 positions match TRBD1. Gene TRBJ2-7 matches the end of the DNA better, so the J call may be wrong. The germline CDR1 and CDR2 sequences are SEHNR and FQNEAQ (reference sequence). This CDR3 contains 16 residues. The CDR3 nucleotides read TGTGCCAGCAGCGACACGACAGGGTTCGATATTAGCGAGCAGTACTTC. Protein: CASSDTTGFDISEQYF.

This chain links TRBV2 with TRBJ1-4, with a tentative D call TRBD1 (5 bases). Germline V CDR1 and CDR2: SNHLY, FYNNEI. The CDR3 is 13 amino acids. V gave up 4 bases and J gave up 5 bases, with 8 bases separating them. CDR3 sequence: CASSGDYNEKLFF. CDR3 DNA sequence: TGTGCCAGCAGTGGGGACTACAATGAAAAACTGTTTTTT.

The chain employs TRBV7-2 and TRBJ1-4; D gene ambiguous. The CDR3 length is 14 residues. Germline CDR1 is SGHTA and CDR2 is FQGNSA. The V end lost 6 bases, the J end lost 7 bases, and 15 bases lay between the germline ends. The CDR3 loop reads CASSPTPPSEKLFF. DNA for the CDR3: TGTGCCAGCAGTCCCACCCCCCCGTCTGAAAAACTGTTTTTT.

This clonotype has more than one count but fewer than ten. The rearrangement joins TRBV4-2 to TRBJ1-4, with D possibly TRBD1 on 5 matching bases. This CDR3 is 17 amino acids long. Trimming pared 4 bases from V and 0 bases from J, leaving 15 bases between. Germline values: CDR1 LGHNA, CDR2 YNFKEQ. The CDR3 here is CASSPPGTEATNEKLFF. The CDR3, as DNA: TGTGCCAGCAGCCCCCCCGGGACGGAGGCAACTAATGAAAAACTGTTTTTT.

This clonotype was recorded only once. The J gene is TRBJ2-3, the V gene TRBV9, with 11 bases that match TRBD2. The CDR3 is 18 residues long. The junction had 9 bases not matched to a gene; V was cut back by 0 bases and J by 3 bases. Germline CDR1 SGDLS, CDR2 YYNGEE. This CDR3 reads CASSVAATSGGATDTQYF. CDR3 in DNA: TGTGCCAGCAGCGTAGCGGCTACTAGCGGGGGTGCTACAGATACGCAGTATTTT.

This clonotype was recorded a few times. This chain links TRBV5-5 with TRBJ1-6; D perhaps matches TRBD1 (6 bases). The CDR3 runs 15 residues. Germline CDR1 SGHKS, CDR2 YYEKEE (reference sequence). V was clipped by 0 bases and J by 6 bases, with 10 bases between them. The CDR3 region is CASSLAGVVNSPLHF. The CDR3 DNA sequence: TGTGCCAGCAGCTTGGCAGGGGTCGTTAATTCACCCCTCCACTTT. The full variable domain, completed using reference TRBV5-5 and TRBJ1-6, is DAGVTQSPTHLIKTRGQQVTLRCSPISGHKSVSWYQQVLGQGPQFIFQYYEKEERGRGNFPDRFSARQFPNYSSELNVNALLLGDSALYLCASSLAGVVNSPLHFGNGTRLTVT.